This passage covers 2 T cell receptor beta chains from one sample sequenced in a study of neurological immune-mediated disorders. TCRdb called the 5' RACE reads again in MiXCR, with one record for every CDR3 protein. The sample has about 80,000 distinct CDR3 sequences; about 5% are singletons. Time point defined: longitudinal time-point 2. Sequenced sample: PBMCs. These receptors all stem from a woman aged 55-70 years with multiple sclerosis.

This clonotype appeared many times. The gene calls are TRBV4-1 and TRBJ2-3, with 7 bases aligning to TRBD1. Germline CDR1 is MGHRA and CDR2 is YSYEKL. V gave up 6 bases and J gave up 2 bases; unmatched junction bases: 11. The CDR3 totals 16 residues. This chain's CDR3 is CASRQQGIANTDTQYF. DNA of the CDR3: TGCGCCAGCAGACAACAGGGGATAGCTAACACAGATACGCAGTATTTT.

There are many counts of this clonotype. This rearrangement joins TRBV12-3 or TRBV12-4 to TRBJ2-7, with D unresolved. The CDR3 contains 14 residues. The germline V and J ends were trimmed by 3 bases and 2 bases, with 11 bases remaining between them. The CDR3 loop reads CASSLSQKTYEQYF. The CDR3 DNA is TGTGCCAGCAGTTTGTCACAGAAGACCTACGAGCAGTACTTC.